The TCR beta chain under discussion was sequenced for a study of OX40 agonist ivuxolimab in advanced cancers. Only in-frame clones appear in the TCRdb table, and some are missing; sequencing was by immunoSEQ multiplex PCR. This sample has around 21,000 clones, with about 83% found just once. The sequences come from CD4+ or CD8+ T cells sorted from blood, collected in a trial of the OX40 agonist ivuxolimab. The sequence was collected from an adult with an advanced solid tumor such as melanoma, head and neck, liver or kidney cancer.

This chain's CDR3 is CASSLEGLTYEQYF. As DNA, the CDR3 is TGTGCCAGCAGTTTAGAGGGGTTAACCTACGAGCAGTACTTC. This chain links TRBV27 with TRBJ2-7; D possibly matches TRBD1 or TRBD2 (5 bases each). The CDR3 is 14 residues long. Germline V gene lookup returns CDR1 MNHEY and CDR2 SMNVEV (reference sequence). V lost 2 bases to trimming and J lost 2 bases, with 10 bases between them.